This TCR beta chain was identified in a study of blood T cell repertoires in COVID-19. Background on the study: Sites in the United States, Italy and Spain provided acute and convalescent COVID-19 samples. T cells, B-cell-depleted T cells, or PBMCs supplied cDNA or gDNA.

Per the authors' pipeline: How many nucleated cells were present was estimated from reference gene primer amplification. This table comes from immunoSEQ multiplex PCR, and its TCRdb copy is limited to in-frame clones, with some not included. That table supplies the V and J calls and clone size; D and trimming were determined from the DNA. The data show about 120,000 clones, 80% to 90% seen once. Germline CDR1 reads KGHSH; CDR2 reads LQKENI. The CDR3 has 13 amino acids. V lost 3 bases to trimming and J lost 8 bases, with 13 bases between them. This clone was seen a single time. Sequencing used peripheral blood. The TCR was taken from a man between 65 and 79 years old with active or convalescent COVID-19. The rearrangement joins TRBV18 to TRBJ1-2; maybe TRBD1 (5 bases). The DNA for the CDR3 is TGTGCCAGCTCACCCCCCCCGGGGGACGGCTACACCTTC. Translated: CASSPPPGDGYTF.